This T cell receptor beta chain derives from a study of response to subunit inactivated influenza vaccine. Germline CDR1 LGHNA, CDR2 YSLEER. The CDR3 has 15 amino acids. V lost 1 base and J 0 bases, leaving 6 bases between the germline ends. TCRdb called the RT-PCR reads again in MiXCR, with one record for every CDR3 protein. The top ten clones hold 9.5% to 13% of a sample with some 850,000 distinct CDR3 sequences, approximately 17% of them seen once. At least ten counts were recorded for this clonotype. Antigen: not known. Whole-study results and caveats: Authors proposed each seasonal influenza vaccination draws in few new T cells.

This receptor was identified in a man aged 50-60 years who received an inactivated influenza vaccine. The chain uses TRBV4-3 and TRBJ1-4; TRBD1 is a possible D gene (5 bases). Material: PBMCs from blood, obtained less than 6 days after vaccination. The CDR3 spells CASSQATATNEKLFF. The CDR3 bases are TGCGCCAGCAGCCAAGCGACAGCAACTAATGAAAAACTGTTTTTT.